A single sample gave rise to the 27 T cell receptor beta chains below, sequenced in a study of T cells expressing NK-cell markers. TCRdb re-called the 5' RACE reads and gives one entry per CDR3 protein, without DNA. The sample totals 250,000 or so distinct CDR3 sequences; its top ten clones hold 4% to 5%. Specimen: blood T cells: a sorted CD56 or NKG2C T cell subset, CD4+ or CD8+ T cells, or bulk PBMC T cells (not recorded which). These TCRs come from a woman between 18 and 70 years old in good health.

The chain employs TRBV12-3 or TRBV12-4 and TRBJ1-5. The CDR3 totals 15 residues. CDR3 in amino acids: CASSLGSRPNQPQHF.

The rearrangement uses TRBV5-1 and TRBJ2-3; TCRdb reports TRBD2, a call that lacks DNA to check it against. This CDR3 has 14 residues. Per germline, CDR1 SGHRS and CDR2 YFSETQ. CDR3: CASSLASPSDTQYF.

The rearrangement uses TRBV12-3 or TRBV12-4 and TRBJ1-1. There are 12 residues in the CDR3. The CDR3 protein is CASDLAATEAFF.

The V gene is TRBV25-1, the J gene TRBJ2-3; TCRdb indicates TRBD2, and absent DNA this call remains unverified. Germline CDR1 MGHDK, CDR2 SYGVNS. The length of the CDR3 is 18 residues. CDR3 region: CASSETGASGPLGDTQYF. Full variable domain (rest looked up from reference TRBV25-1 and TRBJ2-3): EADIYQTPRYLVIGTGKKITLECSQTMGHDKMYWYQQDPGMELHLIHYSYGVNSTEKGDLSSESTVSRIRTEHFPLTLESARPSHTSQYLCASSETGASGPLGDTQYFGPGTRLTVL.

The chain has TRBV12-3 or TRBV12-4 and TRBJ1-2; TCRdb picks TRBD1, but there is no DNA to check that call. The CDR3 sequence is 13 residues long. CDR3 sequence reads: CASSFPGYYGYTF.

The chain combines TRBV28 with TRBJ2-1; checking the TCRdb D call of TRBD1 is not possible without DNA. Looked up from germline, CDR1 is MDHEN and CDR2 is SYDVKM. The CDR3 runs 15 residues. The CDR3 loop reads CASSAGTGSYNEQFF.

The CDR3 loop is CASSLRQGNQPQHF. The chain uses TRBV7-3 and TRBJ1-5; TCRdb's D call of TRBD1 is untestable without DNA. CDR1 and CDR2 (germline): SGHTA, FQGTGA. The CDR3 length is 14 residues.

The chain links TRBV20-1 to TRBJ2-5; without DNA, the TCRdb call of TRBD1 cannot be checked. This CDR3 is built from 15 residues. Per the germline V gene, CDR1 is DFQATT and CDR2 is SNEGSKA (reference sequence). CDR3: CSARGGGAKQETQYF.

V and J are TRBV20-1 and TRBJ2-7; the TCRdb call, TRBD1, lacks DNA for checking. Germline V gene lookup returns CDR1 DFQATT and CDR2 SNEGSKA (reference sequence). CDR3 length equals 15 residues. The chain's CDR3 is CSASGGDPSSYEQYF.

The chain employs TRBV20-1 and TRBJ2-1; without DNA, the TCRdb call of TRBD2 cannot be checked. This CDR3 is built from 14 residues. Germline loops: CDR1 DFQATT, CDR2 SNEGSKA (reference sequence). CDR3 protein: CSALHPGLYNEQFF.

This chain joins TRBV29-1 and TRBJ2-1; TCRdb's D gene call, TRBD2, goes unchecked for lack of DNA. The CDR3 totals 14 residues. Germline V gene sequence: CDR1 SQVTM, CDR2 ANQGSEA. CDR3 amino acids: CSAKREGDYNEQFF.

This chain links TRBV5-1 with TRBJ2-1; the D gene TCRdb calls, TRBD1, cannot be checked with no DNA. The germline V gene encodes CDR1 SGHRS and CDR2 YFSETQ. This CDR3 has 16 residues. The CDR3 protein is CASSYATGGSGNEQFF.

The chain joins TRBV6-1 to TRBJ2-7; TCRdb lists TRBD2, though no DNA is available to test this call. This CDR3 has 15 amino acids. CDR1 is MNHNS, CDR2 SASEGT, per germline. CDR3 loop: CASRDPGLAVYEQYF.

The chain combines TRBV20-1 with TRBJ2-1. CDR3 length: 11 residues. Germline assignment: CDR1 DFQATT and CDR2 SNEGSKA (reference sequence). CDR3 in amino acids: CSARVGPEQFF.

The rearrangement links TRBV5-1 to TRBJ2-1; the TRBD2 assignment by TCRdb is unverifiable without DNA. The V gene's germline CDR1 is SGHRS and CDR2 YFSETQ. The CDR3 is 15 residues long. CDR3 sequence: CASSLGTISVLEQFF.

The V gene is TRBV7-9, the J gene TRBJ1-1; absent DNA, TCRdb's TRBD1 call cannot be checked. CDR1 and CDR2 from the germline V gene are SEHNR and FQNEAQ (reference sequence). This CDR3 comprises 11 residues. The chain's CDR3 is CASSLGGGAFF.

The V and J genes are TRBV9 and TRBJ1-5. The CDR3 length is 14 residues. Germline CDR1 is SGDLS and CDR2 is YYNGEE. The CDR3 spells CASSVAASNQPQHF.

The rearrangement links TRBV6-1 to TRBJ1-1; there is no DNA to check the TCRdb D call of TRBD1. This CDR3 contains 15 residues. Germline V gene data show CDR1 as MNHNS and CDR2 as SASEGT. The CDR3 protein is CASSGNRRLGTEAFF.

V and J are TRBV12-3 or TRBV12-4 and TRBJ2-1; TCRdb lists TRBD2, though no DNA is available to test this call. The CDR3 totals 15 residues. This chain's CDR3 is CASSLGSSGDPTQFF.

This sequence joins TRBV7-2 and TRBJ2-1; TCRdb's assignment of TRBD1 cannot be checked, as there is no DNA. Germline V gene sequence: CDR1 SGHTA, CDR2 FQGNSA. The CDR3 runs to 14 residues. CDR3 protein: CASSPRTGRSEQFF.

V and J are TRBV5-1 and TRBJ1-3; the TRBD1 assignment by TCRdb is unverifiable without DNA. The CDR3 is made up of 16 amino acids. Germline loops: CDR1 SGHRS, CDR2 YFSETQ. The CDR3 loop reads CASSLAGQGPGNTIYF.

V usage is TRBV5-1 and J usage is TRBJ2-3; without DNA, the TCRdb call of TRBD1 cannot be checked. CDR1 and CDR2 from the germline V gene are SGHRS and YFSETQ. The CDR3 extends over 15 amino acids. The CDR3 loop reads CASSRAGEGTDTQYF.

The chain is built from TRBV7-2 and TRBJ2-1; there is no DNA to check the TCRdb D call of TRBD2. The CDR3 is made up of 14 amino acids. The germline gives CDR1 SGHTA, CDR2 FQGNSA. This CDR3 reads CASSLVLESGGMFF.

The chain recombines TRBV11-2 with TRBJ1-4; absent DNA, TCRdb's TRBD1 call cannot be checked. CDR1 is SGHAT, CDR2 FQNNGV, per germline. This CDR3 comprises 14 residues. CDR3 sequence: CASRATVANEKLFF.

The gene calls are TRBV15 and TRBJ2-7; TCRdb picks TRBD2, but there is no DNA to check that call. Germline V gene lookup returns CDR1 LNHNV and CDR2 YYDKDF (reference sequence). This CDR3 comprises 16 residues. The CDR3 loop is CATSRDGTSGRYEQYF.

This chain connects TRBV20-1 to TRBJ2-3. Per the germline V gene, CDR1 is DFQATT and CDR2 is SNEGSKA (reference sequence). CDR3 size: 14 residues. The CDR3: CSANLILGSDTQYF.

This chain links TRBV5-4 with TRBJ2-1; there is no DNA to check the TCRdb D call of TRBD2. The CDR3 contains 16 residues. Germline CDR1 and CDR2: SGHNT and YYREEE (reference sequence). CDR3 amino acids: CASSHIASGRADEQFF.